This TCR beta chain was profiled in a study of blood T cell repertoires in COVID-19. Looking at the study overall: Researchers got acute and convalescent COVID-19 samples from the United States, Italy and Spain. From T cells, B-cell-depleted T cells, or PBMCs came the material, which was cDNA or gDNA.

Trimming took 5 bases from V and 1 from J, leaving 11 bases between them. CDR3 length: 14 residues. Per germline, CDR1 PRHDT and CDR2 FYEKMQ (reference sequence). This clone was seen only once. Authors' data handling: Reference gene primers were amplified, and this amplification served to estimate nucleated cell counts. Profiling relied on immunoSEQ multiplex PCR, and the TCRdb table lists in-frame clones only, not all of them. That table is the source of V, J and clone size, and D and trimming were worked out from the DNA. The sample shows fewer than 250,000 clones, less than 85% of them seen only once.

The clonotype was recovered from a woman aged 70-85 years with active or convalescent COVID-19. This sequence joins TRBV13 and TRBJ2-5, with D possibly matching TRBD2 (5 bases). The sample was peripheral blood. The DNA of the CDR3 is TGTGCCAGCAGCCCCCGGGGTAGCCAAGAGACCCAGTACTTC. This encodes CASSPRGSQETQYF. Filled out from reference TRBV13 and TRBJ2-5, the complete variable domain reads AAGVIQSPRHLIKEKRETATLKCYPIPRHDTVYWYQQGPGQDPQFLISFYEKMQSDKGSIPDRFSAQQFSDYHSELNMSSLELGDSALYFCASSPRGSQETQYFGPGTRLLVL.